Listed below are T cell receptor beta chains from one sample, sequenced in a study of blood T cell repertoires in COVID-19. Libraries were prepared by immunoSEQ multiplex PCR; TCRdb keeps only in-frame clonotypes and omits some of them. The sample consists of 250,000 or so clones, about 68% of them appearing once. Specimen: peripheral blood. The receptors originated from a woman of 80 years or more with acute or convalescent COVID-19. The CDR3 runs from the conserved cysteine through the conserved F or W. The D gene is left open where the match is weak. Part of the rows lack a size; the others show once, few, many or a class for expanded clones.

TRBJ2-2,TRBV4-1,NA,TRBD2,CASSQAPLAGGSGELFF,TGCGCCAGCAGCCAAGCCCCACTAGCGGGGGGTTCGGGGGAGCTGTTTTTT
TRBJ2-7,TRBV6-5,NA,TRBD1,CASSRGQGNQYF,TGTGCCAGCAGCCGCGGACAGGGTAATCAGTACTTC
TRBJ1-1,TRBV3-1/TRBV3-2,NA,TRBD1,CASSGIQGDTEAFF,TGTGCCAGCAGCGGAATACAGGGGGACACTGAAGCTTTCTTT
TRBJ1-6,TRBV3-1/TRBV3-2,NA,TRBD1,CASSQGGTGWNSPLHF,TGTGCCAGCAGCCAAGGGGGGACAGGGTGGAATTCACCCCTCCACTTT
TRBJ1-3,TRBV11-2,NA,NA,CASSLSPGNTIYF,TGTGCCAGCAGCTTATCTCCTGGAAACACCATATATTTT
TRBJ2-5,TRBV9,few,TRBD2,CASSVAGLAAGQETQYF,TGTGCCAGCAGCGTAGCGGGACTAGCGGCAGGACAAGAGACCCAGTACTTC
TRBJ2-7,TRBV7-9,once,TRBD2,CASSFSGSSYEQYF,TGTGCCAGCAGCTTTAGCGGGAGCTCCTACGAGCAGTACTTC
TRBJ1-2,TRBV15,NA,NA,CATSREGRGPNGYTF,TGTGCCACCAGCAGAGAAGGCAGGGGCCCTAATGGCTACACCTTC
TRBJ2-3,TRBV10-2,NA,TRBD2,CASIGSQLAGGRDTQYF,TGCGCCAGCATAGGGTCGCAACTAGCGGGAGGGCGTGATACGCAGTATTTT
TRBJ1-1,TRBV3-1/TRBV3-2,NA,NA,CASSQVAGTEAFF,TGTGCCAGCAGCCAAGTGGCGGGCACTGAAGCTTTCTTT
TRBJ2-1,TRBV11-2,NA,NA,CASSYRLSSYNEQFF,TGTGCCAGCAGCTACCGACTAAGCTCCTACAATGAGCAGTTCTTC
TRBJ1-1,TRBV3-1/TRBV3-2,NA,NA,CASSLGRQVEAFF,TGTGCCAGCAGCTTAGGAAGACAGGTTGAAGCTTTCTTT
TRBJ2-6,TRBV3-1/TRBV3-2,NA,NA,CASSLRSQAGANVLTF,TGTGCCAGCAGCCTTCGGTCCCAAGCTGGGGCCAACGTCCTGACTTTC
TRBJ2-5,TRBV6-6,NA,TRBD2,CASGREETQYF,TGTGCCAGCGGGAGGGAAGAGACCCAGTACTTC
TRBJ2-2,TRBV5-5,NA,TRBD1,CASSWGQGTTNTGELFF,TGTGCCAGCAGCTGGGGACAGGGGACAACGAACACCGGGGAGCTGTTTTTT
TRBJ1-6,TRBV6-5,NA,NA,CASSYHDSGGNSPLHF,TGTGCCAGCAGTTATCACGACAGTGGTGGTAATTCACCCCTCCACTTT
TRBJ2-3,TRBV5-1,NA,TRBD1,CASSAGTGGTDTQYF,TGCGCCAGCAGCGCTGGGACAGGGGGGACAGATACGCAGTATTTT
TRBJ2-6,TRBV7-8,NA,NA,CASSLTDRATSSGANVLTF,TGTGCCAGCAGCTTGACAGACAGGGCGACTAGCTCTGGGGCCAACGTCCTGACTTTC
TRBJ2-3,TRBV7-5,NA,NA,CARSLPGTGPTDTQYF,TGTGCCAGAAGCCTCCCCGGGACAGGGCCCACAGATACGCAGTATTTT
TRBJ2-4,TRBV19,NA,TRBD1,CASSAYRGQGTKNIQYF,TGTGCCAGTAGTGCCTACAGGGGGCAGGGGACCAAAAACATTCAGTACTTC
TRBJ2-6,TRBV10-1,NA,TRBD2,CASSGGTSGPSGANVLTF,TGCGCCAGCAGCGGGGGGACTAGCGGGCCCTCTGGGGCCAACGTCCTGACTTTC